This TCR beta chain originates from a study of blood T cell repertoires in COVID-19. The wider study: Sites in the United States, Italy and Spain provided acute and convalescent COVID-19 samples. T cells, B-cell-depleted T cells, or PBMCs supplied cDNA or gDNA.

V was pared by 4 bases and J by 5 bases, with 4 bases of the junction left unmatched. The CDR3 consists of 13 residues. The germline V gene encodes CDR1 SGHNT and CDR2 YYREEE (reference sequence). Sequencing used immunoSEQ multiplex PCR; TCRdb keeps in-frame clones, though not all of them. The table shows some 200,000 clones, with about 88% occurring only once. Material: peripheral blood. The chain carries TRBV5-4 and TRBJ1-2; 8 positions agree with TRBD1. This TCR was sampled from a man in his forties or fifties with COVID-19, enrolled during active disease. The CDR3 sequence is CASSPGQDYGYTF. The CDR3 DNA reads as TGTGCCAGCAGCCCGGGACAGGATTATGGCTACACCTTC. The whole variable domain, filled in from reference TRBV5-4 and TRBJ1-2, reads ETGVTQSPTHLIKTRGQQVTLRCSSQSGHNTVSWYQQALGQGPQFIFQYYREEENGRGNFPPRFSGLQFPNYSSELNVNALELDDSALYLCASSPGQDYGYTFGSGTRLTVV.